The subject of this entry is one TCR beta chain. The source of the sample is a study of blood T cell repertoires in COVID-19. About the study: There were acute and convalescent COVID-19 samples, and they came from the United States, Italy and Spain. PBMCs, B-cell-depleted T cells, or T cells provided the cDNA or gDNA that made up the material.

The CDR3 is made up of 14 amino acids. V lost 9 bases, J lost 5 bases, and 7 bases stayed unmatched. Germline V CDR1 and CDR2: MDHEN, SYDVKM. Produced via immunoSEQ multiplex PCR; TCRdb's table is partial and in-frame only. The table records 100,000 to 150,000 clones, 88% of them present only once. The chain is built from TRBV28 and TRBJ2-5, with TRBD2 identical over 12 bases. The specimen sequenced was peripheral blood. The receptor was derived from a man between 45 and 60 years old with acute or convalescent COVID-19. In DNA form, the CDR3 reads TGTGCCAGTGGGCTAGCGGGGGGGAGGGAGACCCAGTACTTC. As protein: CASGLAGGRETQYF.